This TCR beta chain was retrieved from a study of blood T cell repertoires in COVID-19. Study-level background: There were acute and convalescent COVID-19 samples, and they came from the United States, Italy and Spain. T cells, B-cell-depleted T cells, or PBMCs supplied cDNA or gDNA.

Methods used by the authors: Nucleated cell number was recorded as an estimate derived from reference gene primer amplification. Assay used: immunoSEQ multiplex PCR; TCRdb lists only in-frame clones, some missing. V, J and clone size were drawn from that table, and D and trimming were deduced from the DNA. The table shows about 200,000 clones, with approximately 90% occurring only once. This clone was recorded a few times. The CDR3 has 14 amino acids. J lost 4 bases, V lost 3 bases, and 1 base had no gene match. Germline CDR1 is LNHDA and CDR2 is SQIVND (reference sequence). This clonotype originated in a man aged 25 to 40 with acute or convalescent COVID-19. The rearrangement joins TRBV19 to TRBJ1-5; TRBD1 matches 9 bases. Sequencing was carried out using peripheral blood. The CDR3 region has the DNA TGTGCCAGTAGTATTGGACAGGGGAATCAGCCCCAGCATTTT. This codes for CASSIGQGNQPQHF.